This T cell receptor beta chain was profiled in a study of cytotoxic CD8 clonotypes in ibrutinib-treated CLL. Produced via immunoSEQ multiplex PCR; TCRdb's table is partial and in-frame only. The sample includes 300,000 to 400,000 clones, about 61% of them seen just once. The CDR3 consists of 16 residues. Trimming left V 0 bases short and J 3 bases short, with 12 bases between. Germline assignment: CDR1 SGHVS and CDR2 FQNEAQ. Study results and caveats: Higher clonality was seen at ibrutinib response and a return toward baseline at progression.

About this clone itself: Its antigen is not identified.

The sequenced sample was PBMCs, obtained after 36 months of ibrutinib treatment. The rearrangement joins TRBV7-8 to TRBJ1-5, with D possibly TRBD1 on 6 matching bases. The sequence derives from a human donor with chronic lymphocytic leukemia. The CDR3, as DNA: TGTGCCAGCAGCTTAGCGATAACAGGGTACAATCAGCCCCAGCATTTT. Protein sequence: CASSLAITGYNQPQHF.